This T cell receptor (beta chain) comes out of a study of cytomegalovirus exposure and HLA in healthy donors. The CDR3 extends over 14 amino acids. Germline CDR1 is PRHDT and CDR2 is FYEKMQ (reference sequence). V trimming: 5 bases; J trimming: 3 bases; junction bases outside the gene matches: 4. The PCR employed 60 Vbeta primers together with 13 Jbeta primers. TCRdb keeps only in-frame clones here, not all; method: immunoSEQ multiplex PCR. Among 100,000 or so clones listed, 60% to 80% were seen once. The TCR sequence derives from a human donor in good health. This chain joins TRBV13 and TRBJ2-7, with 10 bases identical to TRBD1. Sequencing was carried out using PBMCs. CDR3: CASSPGQGDYEQYF. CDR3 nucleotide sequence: TGTGCCAGCAGCCCCGGACAGGGGGACTACGAGCAGTACTTC.